One T cell receptor beta chain is described in this entry. Antigen: not known. This sample stems from a study of cytomegalovirus exposure and HLA in healthy donors. Study-level results: In vitro assays verified that a few CMV-associated chains recognized CMV antigens specifically. Based on reports, TCR beta sequences accurately predicted HLA-A and HLA-B alleles for most subjects.

Everyone who donated was a healthy bone marrow donor. Researchers ran the PCR with 60 Vbeta and 13 Jbeta primers. Sequencing used immunoSEQ multiplex PCR; TCRdb keeps in-frame clones, though not all of them. The table has approximately 220,000 clones, about four fifths seen once. The TCR originated in a man aged 35 to 55 in good health and CMV-seropositive. Sequencing was carried out using PBMCs.

CDR3 coding DNA: TGTGCCAGCAGTGAGAAGGCCCAGGGAACCGGGGAGCTGTTTTTT. It translates to CASSEKAQGTGELFF. V and J are TRBV2 and TRBJ2-2, with D possibly matching TRBD1 (5 bases). V was shortened by 3 bases and J by 5 bases, with 13 bases between the two germline ends. CDR3 length: 15 amino acids. Germline lookup yields CDR1 SNHLY and CDR2 FYNNEI.